These 10 T cell receptor beta chains originate from one sample sequenced in a study of blood T cell repertoires in COVID-19. Sequencing was performed with immunoSEQ multiplex PCR; in TCRdb, only in-frame clones are kept and a portion is missing. The table records fewer than 200,000 clones, approximately 86% of them present only once. Sample: peripheral blood. The receptors were sampled from a man aged 45-65 years with active or convalescent COVID-19.

This clone was counted between two and nine times. This chain uses TRBV3-1 (or the pseudogene TRBV3-2) with TRBJ1-1; 7 bases line up with TRBD1. After removal of 4 bases from V and 7 bases from J, the junction contained 6 bases not matched to a gene. CDR3 length equals 13 residues. CDR1 is LGHDT and CDR2 is YNNKEL in the germline V gene (reference sequence). The CDR3 loop is CASSLRGRDEAFF. The CDR3 DNA reads as TGTGCCAGCAGCCTAAGGGGGCGAGATGAAGCTTTCTTT.

This clone was seen a handful of times. J is TRBJ2-7 and V is TRBV19; D may be TRBD1 (5 bases). Germline V gives CDR1 LNHDA, CDR2 SQIVND (reference sequence). The V gene lost 6 bases and the J gene lost 6 bases, with 12 bases spanning the gap. This CDR3 region has 12 residues. The CDR3 loop is CASRPLQGEQYF. The CDR3 region has the DNA TGTGCCAGTAGACCCCTTCAGGGCGAGCAGTACTTC. Together with reference TRBV19 and TRBJ2-7, the CDR3 gives the full variable domain: DGGITQSPKYLFRKEGQNVTLSCEQNLNHDAMYWYRQDPGQGLRLIYYSQIVNDFQKGDIAEGYSVSREKKESFPLTVTSAQKNPTAFYLCASRPLQGEQYFGPGTRLTVT.

The J gene is TRBJ2-1, the V gene TRBV4-1; the match to TRBD1 covers 7 bases. The V and J ends lost 0 bases and 7 bases, in that order; junction bases with no gene match: 6. Per germline, CDR1 MGHRA and CDR2 YSYEKL. This CDR3 has 15 residues. For the CDR3, the DNA is TGCGCCAGCAGCCAAGATCCAGGGGGTCCGAATGAGCAGTTCTTC. Protein: CASSQDPGGPNEQFF.

This chain uses TRBV18 with TRBJ2-6; 8 bases agree with TRBD1. V shed 0 bases, J shed 4 bases, and the junction held 8 bases outside the gene matches. The length of the CDR3 is 18 residues. Per germline, CDR1 KGHSH and CDR2 LQKENI. The CDR3 sequence: CASSPPAGGARGANVLTF. CDR3 bases: TGTGCCAGCTCACCACCGGCAGGGGGCGCGAGGGGGGCCAACGTCCTGACTTTC.

This chain connects TRBV5-4 to TRBJ2-3, with 13 positions matching TRBD2. The germline V gene has CDR1 SGHNT and CDR2 YYREEE (reference sequence). J was trimmed by 3 bases and V by 3 bases; bases with no gene match: 4. This CDR3 spans 16 amino acids. In nucleotides, the CDR3 is TGTGCCAGCAGCTCAGGGACTAGCGGGACTACAGATACGCAGTATTTT. This codes for CASSSGTSGTTDTQYF.

This clone has just one count. The CDR3 here is CASSLNPGSSGNTIYF. CDR3 sequence (DNA): TGCGCCAGCAGCTTGAACCCCGGGAGCTCTGGAAACACCATATATTTT. This chain joins TRBV5-1 and TRBJ1-3; D ambiguous. V was pared by 1 base and J by 0 bases, with 11 bases between. Germline-derived CDR1 and CDR2 are SGHRS and YFSETQ. CDR3 length: 16 residues.

The chain couples TRBV28 to TRBJ1-3, with D unresolved. CDR1 and CDR2 from the germline V gene are MDHEN and SYDVKM. The length of the CDR3 is 15 residues. The V end lost 4 bases, the J end lost 4 bases, and 14 bases lay between the germline ends. DNA of the CDR3: TGTGCCAGCAGTTCCCCTGGCGGAAAAGGAAACACCATATATTTT. Translation: CASSSPGGKGNTIYF.

The V gene is TRBV5-6, the J gene TRBJ1-4; TRBD1 matches at 9 bases. The V gene's germline CDR1 is SGHDT and CDR2 YYEEEE. The CDR3 contains 15 residues. V was pared by 4 bases and J by 8 bases, with 9 bases of the junction left unmatched. CDR3 sequence reads: CASSREGQGAEKLFF. In nucleotides, the CDR3 is TGTGCCAGCAGCCGTGAGGGACAGGGTGCGGAAAAACTGTTTTTT.

The chain has TRBV2 and TRBJ1-1, with 7 bases aligning to TRBD1. Germline CDR1 reads SNHLY; CDR2 reads FYNNEI. The CDR3 is made up of 13 amino acids. The V gene end was trimmed by 9 bases and the J gene end by 1 base; junction bases not matched to a gene: 5. The CDR3 loop reads CASSQGENTEAFF. As DNA, the CDR3 is TGTGCCAGTAGTCAGGGGGAGAACACTGAAGCTTTCTTT. Full variable domain (outside the CDR3, taken from reference TRBV2 and TRBJ1-1): EPEVTQTPSHQVTQMGQEVILRCVPISNHLYFYWYRQILGQKVEFLVSFYNNEISEKSEIFDDQFSVERPDGSNFTLKIRSTKLEDSAMYFCASSQGENTEAFFGQGTRLTVV.

The V call is TRBV11-2, the J call TRBJ1-6, with a possible D match to TRBD1 (6 bases). Looked up from germline, CDR1 is SGHAT and CDR2 is FQNNGV. The CDR3 length is 14 residues. Trimming cost V 5 bases and J 11 bases, with 16 bases left between them. CDR3 bases: TGTGCCAGCAGCAGCGGGGGGACATTAACACCCCTCCACTTT. It yields the protein CASSSGGTLTPLHF.